What follows are 27 T cell receptor beta chains derived from one specimen sequenced in a study of T cell responses to AZD1222 COVID-19 vaccine. Sequencing was performed with immunoSEQ multiplex PCR; in TCRdb, only in-frame clones are kept and a portion is missing. The sample has fewer than 150,000 clones, approximately 90% seen once; the top ten hold less than 9.5%. The sequencing here drew on peripheral blood, taken 28 days after the second AZD1222 dose. The receptor source for this set is an adult who received the AZD1222 COVID-19 vaccine.

This clone has only one observation. This chain joins TRBV28 and TRBJ1-5; tentative D call: TRBD1 (5 bases). The CDR3 is 12 amino acids. Deletions cut 6 bases from V and 4 bases from J, with 7 bases between. Germline CDR1 MDHEN, CDR2 SYDVKM. The CDR3, as DNA: TGTGCCAGCAGGGGGGGGAATCAGCCCCAGCATTTT. Translation gives CASRGGNQPQHF.

The chain joins TRBV2 to TRBJ1-5, with 10 bases that match TRBD1. The V segment lost 4 bases and the J segment 6 bases; nucleotides outside the gene matches: 3. Germline values: CDR1 SNHLY, CDR2 FYNNEI. The CDR3 loop spans 14 amino acids. CDR3 DNA sequence: TGTGCCAGCAGTGGGACAGGGGGGGTTCAGCCCCAGCATTTT. Translated: CASSGTGGVQPQHF.

The chain uses TRBV7-9 and TRBJ2-7; 7 bases are a match to TRBD2. The CDR3 sequence is 15 residues long. Germline CDR1 is SEHNR and CDR2 is FQNEAQ (reference sequence). J lost 5 bases, V lost 3 bases, and 10 bases had no gene match. Written as DNA, the CDR3 is TGTGCCAGCAGCTTGGCAGGGAGGGAAAAAAACGAGCAGTACTTC. Residues: CASSLAGREKNEQYF. Supplemented by reference TRBV7-9 and TRBJ2-7, the full variable domain reads DTGVSQNPRHKITKRGQNVTFRCDPISEHNRLYWYRQTLGQGPEFLTYFQNEAQLEKSRLLSDRFSAERPKGSFSTLEIQRTEQGDSAMYLCASSLAGREKNEQYFGPGTRLTVT.

The chain links TRBV11-3 to TRBJ1-2, with TRBD1 identical over 7 bases. The CDR3 loop spans 18 amino acids. V was pared by 1 base and J by 0 bases, with 11 bases of the junction left unmatched. Germline V gene data show CDR1 as SGHNT and CDR2 as YENEEA. CDR3 nucleotide sequence: TGTGCCAGCAGCTTAGTCTACCTCCGGGACAGAACTAACTATGGCTACACCTTC. Amino acids: CASSLVYLRDRTNYGYTF.

This clone was counted once. V is TRBV15 and J is TRBJ1-2, with D possibly matching TRBD1 (5 bases). Germline CDR1 and CDR2: LNHNV and YYDKDF (reference sequence). V dropped 0 bases and J dropped 4 bases, with 12 bases sitting between them. The CDR3 is made up of 15 amino acids. The CDR3 loop reads CATSRDRRGTYGYTF. CDR3 coding DNA: TGTGCCACCAGCAGAGATCGTAGGGGTACCTATGGCTACACCTTC. The variable domain in full, completed from reference TRBV15 and TRBJ1-2, reads DAMVIQNPRYQVTQFGKPVTLSCSQTLNHNVMYWYQQKSSQAPKLLFHYYDKDFNNEADTPDNFQSRRPNTSFCFLDIRSPGLGDTAMYLCATSRDRRGTYGYTFGSGTRLTVV.

The rearrangement uses TRBV5-1 and TRBJ2-5; 8 positions agree with TRBD2. This CDR3 is built from 16 residues. Germline V lookup: CDR1 SGHRS, CDR2 YFSETQ. Trimming took 4 bases from V and 7 from J; bases not matched to a gene: 15. CDR3 region: CASSPESGSVATTQYF. Here the CDR3 DNA reads TGCGCCAGCAGCCCCGAAAGCGGGAGCGTCGCTACGACCCAGTACTTC.

The V gene is TRBV7-2, the J gene TRBJ1-6; TRBD1 aligns across 8 bases. V lost 4 bases and J lost 7; bases outside the gene matches: 6. The V gene's germline CDR1 is SGHTA and CDR2 FQGNSA. The CDR3 runs to 15 residues. The CDR3 nucleotides read TGTGCCAGCAGCTCCCCAGGGGGCCCAAATTCACCCCTCCACTTT. This translates into CASSSPGGPNSPLHF.

This clone has just one count. The chain joins TRBV5-1 to TRBJ2-1, with D possibly matching TRBD2 (6 bases). CDR1 and CDR2 from the germline V gene are SGHRS and YFSETQ. The CDR3 spans 13 residues. V was shortened by 7 bases and J by 5 bases, with 13 bases between the two germline ends. The CDR3 protein is CASGPGLNNEQFF. CDR3 DNA: TGCGCCAGCGGACCGGGACTTAACAATGAGCAGTTCTTC.

This clone was found once. The V call is TRBV2, the J call TRBJ1-6; 7 bases line up with TRBD1. V shed 10 bases and J 6 bases; nucleotides not matched to a gene: 9. The CDR3 spans 14 residues. CDR1 is SNHLY, CDR2 FYNNEI, per germline. CDR3: CANMPGGTNSPLHF. The CDR3 bases are TGTGCCAACATGCCAGGGGGGACTAATTCACCCCTCCACTTT.

The J gene is TRBJ1-5, the V gene TRBV6-5; 7 positions agree with TRBD1. Germline CDR1 MNHEY, CDR2 SVGAGI. With 7 bases clipped from V and 1 base from J, the junction kept 7 bases outside the gene matches. This CDR3 has 15 residues. As DNA, the CDR3 is TGTGCCAGCACAGTTCGCAGGGGGAGCAATCAGCCCCAGCATTTT. Its translation: CASTVRRGSNQPQHF.

The chain joins TRBV18 to TRBJ1-3, with D maybe TRBD1 (5 bases). Trimming stripped 2 bases from V and 0 bases from J, with 11 bases between. The CDR3 runs 16 residues. The V gene's germline CDR1 is KGHSH and CDR2 LQKENI. Here the CDR3 reads CASSPTGGDSGNTIYF. The CDR3 region has the DNA TGTGCCAGCTCACCAACCGGGGGGGACTCTGGAAACACCATATATTTT.

The V call is TRBV7-2, the J call TRBJ1-5, with TRBD1 matching 7 bases. J was trimmed by 6 bases and V by 5 bases; bases with no gene match: 1. The CDR3 spans 12 residues. CDR1 and CDR2 (germline): SGHTA, FQGNSA. The CDR3 reads CASSNRGQPQHF. DNA for the CDR3: TGTGCCAGCAGCAACAGGGGTCAGCCCCAGCATTTT.

The V call is TRBV7-2, the J call TRBJ1-1; no clear D. The CDR3 covers 12 residues. V shed 5 bases and J shed 10 bases, with 14 bases lying between them. CDR1 SGHTA and CDR2 FQGNSA come from the germline V gene. The CDR3 DNA reads as TGTGCCAGCAGCCTAATGGGCCAAGGAGCTTTCTTT. Translating it yields CASSLMGQGAFF.

This chain joins TRBV9 and TRBJ2-5, with 7 bases that match TRBD1. The length of the CDR3 is 15 residues. The germline CDR1 and CDR2 sequences are SGDLS and YYNGEE. V dropped 0 bases and J dropped 4; count of bases not matched to a gene: 6. In DNA form, the CDR3 reads TGTGCCAGCAGCGTAGCAGGGGGTGAGATAGAGACCCAGTACTTC. It yields the protein CASSVAGGEIETQYF.

V is TRBV18 and J is TRBJ2-1; weak D call: TRBD2 (6 bases). Germline V gene data show CDR1 as KGHSH and CDR2 as LQKENI. There are 17 residues in the CDR3. Trimming stripped 2 bases from V and 6 bases from J, with 20 bases between. The CDR3 is CASSPILGGPYRNEQFF. The CDR3 nucleotides are TGTGCCAGCTCACCAATTCTCGGGGGACCGTACCGCAATGAGCAGTTCTTC. The whole variable domain, remainder taken from reference TRBV18 and TRBJ2-1, is NAGVMQNPRHLVRRRGQEARLRCSPMKGHSHVYWYRQLPEEGLKFMVYLQKENIIDESGMPKERFSAEFPKEGPSILRIQQVVRGDSAAYFCASSPILGGPYRNEQFFGPGTRLTVL.

V usage is TRBV28 and J usage is TRBJ1-5; D is uncertain. CDR3 size: 14 residues. V was trimmed by 1 base and J by 7 bases, leaving 11 bases between them. CDR1 is MDHEN and CDR2 is SYDVKM in the germline V gene. CDR3 nucleotide sequence: TGTGCCAGCAGTTTATTGCGGGAGAGGCAGCCCCAGCATTTT. Protein sequence: CASSLLRERQPQHF.

The gene calls are TRBV4-2 and TRBJ2-1; no firm D call. Germline lookup yields CDR1 LGHNA and CDR2 YNFKEQ. Trimming removed 4 bases from V and 0 bases from J, with 13 bases in between. The CDR3 runs 16 residues. This CDR3 is CASSPRTASSYNEQFF. In nucleotides, the CDR3 is TGTGCCAGCAGCCCTCGGACGGCAAGCTCCTACAATGAGCAGTTCTTC.

V is TRBV3-1 (or the pseudogene TRBV3-2) and J is TRBJ1-6; 7 positions match TRBD1. Germline V gene sequence: CDR1 LGHDT, CDR2 YNNKEL (reference sequence). The CDR3 loop spans 15 amino acids. V lost 3 bases, J lost 5 bases, and 4 bases stayed unmatched. CDR3 sequence (DNA): TGTGCCAGCAGCCACGGTGACAGGGATAATTCACCCCTCCACTTT. Translation gives CASSHGDRDNSPLHF.

The chain uses TRBV10-3 and TRBJ2-7, with 10 bases that match TRBD2. V dropped 4 bases and J dropped 4; count of bases not matched to a gene: 1. This CDR3 is built from 13 residues. CDR1 is ENHRY and CDR2 is SYGVKD in the germline V gene. The CDR3 protein is CAISGTSGYEQYF. The DNA of the CDR3 is TGTGCCATCAGTGGGACTAGCGGATACGAGCAGTACTTC.

The chain links TRBV6-1 to TRBJ1-1; D is unclear. The CDR3 runs to 13 residues. The germline V gene has CDR1 MNHNS and CDR2 SASEGT. The V end was cut by 2 bases, the J end by 5 bases, with 9 bases between. CDR3 DNA: TGTGCCAGCAGTGAAATTCAGGAAACTGAAGCTTTCTTT. This sequence encodes CASSEIQETEAFF.

The chain recombines TRBV5-1 with TRBJ2-1, with a weak D call TRBD1 (6 bases). The CDR3 loop spans 17 amino acids. Deletions cut 0 bases from V and 0 bases from J, with 13 bases between. CDR1 and CDR2 (germline): SGHRS, YFSETQ. The CDR3 sequence: CASSLAGVTSSYNEQFF. The CDR3 bases are TGCGCCAGCAGCTTGGCAGGGGTTACTAGCTCCTACAATGAGCAGTTCTTC.

The chain uses TRBV20-1 and TRBJ1-1; D not resolved. CDR3 length equals 11 residues. V was shortened by 6 bases and J by 1 base, with 6 bases between the two germline ends. Germline V gene sequence: CDR1 DFQATT, CDR2 SNEGSKA (reference sequence). Written as DNA, the CDR3 is TGCAGTGCAAGCCAGAACACTGAAGCTTTCTTT. Protein product: CSASQNTEAFF.

The V and J genes are TRBV7-9 and TRBJ2-3; 8 bases map to TRBD1. The CDR3 consists of 17 residues. Germline V gene sequence: CDR1 SEHNR, CDR2 FQNEAQ (reference sequence). V gave up 5 bases and J gave up 1 base; unmatched junction bases: 11. The CDR3 protein is CASSVEDRGYGTDTQYF. The DNA of the CDR3 is TGTGCCAGCAGCGTGGAAGACAGGGGCTACGGCACAGATACGCAGTATTTT.

The V call is TRBV10-3, the J call TRBJ1-1; the D is unclear. V lost 10 bases to trimming and J lost 0 bases, with 15 bases between them. The CDR3 runs to 14 residues. Germline CDR1 and CDR2: ENHRY and SYGVKD. CDR3 region: CATDDPTVNTEAFF. Here the CDR3 DNA reads TGTGCCACCGACGACCCCACTGTGAACACTGAAGCTTTCTTT.

The chain is built from TRBV7-9 and TRBJ2-2; 7 nucleotides line up with TRBD2. Germline lookup yields CDR1 SEHNR and CDR2 FQNEAQ (reference sequence). The junction had 14 bases not matched to a gene; V was cut back by 5 bases and J by 5 bases. There are 17 residues in the CDR3. The CDR3 protein is CASSPTGGWRETGELFF. In DNA, the CDR3 is TGTGCCAGCAGCCCGACCGGTGGTTGGCGGGAGACCGGGGAGCTGTTTTTT.

The chain recombines TRBV18 with TRBJ2-5, with D perhaps matching TRBD2 (6 bases). This CDR3 has 15 amino acids. Deletions cut 0 bases from V and 9 bases from J, with 17 bases between. Germline lookup yields CDR1 KGHSH and CDR2 LQKENI. The CDR3 nucleotides are TGTGCCAGCTCACCACCCCAGGAGGGGCTGGGGTCCCAGTACTTC. Its translation: CASSPPQEGLGSQYF.

The CDR3 here is CASSLAVRAEGPLHF. CDR3 bases: TGTGCCAGCAGCTTGGCCGTTCGTGCCGAGGGACCCCTCCACTTT. The V call is TRBV5-6, the J call TRBJ1-6, with unresolved D. CDR1 and CDR2 from the germline V gene are SGHDT and YYEEEE. This CDR3 has 15 amino acids. V lost 0 bases, J lost 12 bases, and 16 bases lay in between.